A single TCR beta chain is shown here with its context. Its antigen remains unidentified. No qualities accompany the bases; no much larger clone lies one base away. About 500 nanograms of biopsy DNA per sample were submitted for commercial TCRB immunosequencing. Adaptive Biotechnology amplified CDR3 regions from genomic DNA with a two-step multiplex PCR that controlled for amplification bias. In the first PCR, primers covered every V and J gene segment, and in the second PCR, barcodes and Illumina adapters were added. CDR3 libraries were sequenced using an Illumina instrument. On the authors' methods: The analysis used both the pipelines supplied by the vendor and custom analysis of the raw data in R/Bioconductor with R version 3.3.0. Clonality, which ranges from 0 to 1, was calculated as the inverse of the normalised Shannon entropy across all productive clones. High-frequency clones were defined as the share of the repertoire occupied by the top 100 clones, with only clones passing a 95% confidence test being retained. Repertoire diversity was measured with the Simpson index, and overlap between samples was measured with the Morisita-Horn index. In its TCRdb copy, this immuneACCESS table keeps in-frame sequences only and misses some clones. Where compared with another copy, unresolved V genes explain less than half of these, and the others have no known cause. D and trimming come from the DNA, and the V and J calls and clone size come from that table. This sample holds around 8,500 clones; approximately 96% were observed only once. 0.2% to 0.25% of the sample is held by the ten biggest clonotypes.

Adults with ileal or ileocolonic Crohn's disease and an indication for ileocolonic resection were eligible for inclusion. Whole ileal mucosal biopsies were kept frozen at -80 degrees C prior to DNA extraction. A TRizol-based method was used to extract genomic DNA from the frozen whole biopsies, and the DNA was quantified with a NanoDrop 2000 spectrophotometer. V drops 1 base and J drops 3 bases, leaving 13 bases in between. CDR1 MDHEN and CDR2 SYDVKM are derived from the germline V gene. Including cysteine and valine, the CDR3 has 15 amino acids. The kept DNA is CDR3 alone, 45 bases in frame from the first base. This sample was included in a study of T cell repertoires in ileal Crohn's disease (dated by TCRdb to between 2018 and 2021). Broadly, across the study: Median disease duration was approximately 8 years, and 35% to 40% of patients were identified as active smokers at the time of surgery. A total of around 150 mucosal samples from roughly 50 patients were sequenced, collected from several sites on the surgical specimen as well as at postoperative endoscopy. Roughly half of the patients were given postoperative therapy, with ten to eleven receiving thiopurines and around 20 receiving anti-TNF agents. Every patient underwent surgery because of a complication, which was stricturing disease in approximately 61% of cases and penetrating disease in around 40%. A prospective multicentre cohort supplied the roughly 57 Crohn's disease patients whose TCR repertoires were analysed. The study was conducted in parallel with a multicentre cohort that was designed to identify predictors of early endoscopic recurrence following ileocolonic resection. A Rutgeerts score higher than i0 was the definition used for endoscopic postoperative recurrence.

The paper as a whole reports these results and caveats: Mucosal CD4 and CD8 T cells were sorted and sequenced only in a subgroup of patients, whose size was not stated. Higher high-frequency clone percentages at surgery were associated with endoscopic recurrence; all patients with clonality above 26.8% (18/57) had recurrence. More high-frequency clones were carried by sorted CD8 T cells than by CD4 T cells, suggesting that mucosal expansions were mainly CD8. A significantly higher proportion of clonal expansions was observed in active smokers at surgery than in non-smokers (about 25% vs 18%, p=0.02).

The receptor's source is an adult with Crohn's disease. The chain is encoded by TRBV28 joined to TRBJ2-7; D gene: possibly TRBD2, on 5 matching bases. Sequenced sample: ileal tissue. The DNA sequence is as follows: TGTGCCAGCAGTTTATTGGGAGAAACCTACTACGAGCAGTACGTC. It is translated as CASSLLGETYYEQYV.